This entry lists 4 T cell receptor beta chains sequenced from one sample in a study of T-cell reconstitution after alpha-beta-depleted transplantation in children. Unique molecular identifiers were used in preparing the TCRbeta library. TCRdb fed the PCR reads into MiXCR, producing one record per CDR3 protein. The data contain roughly 670,000 distinct CDR3 sequences, around 14% of them seen just once; the ten biggest clones take up approximately 0.8%. Sample: PBMCs, taken before TCRalphabeta/CD19-depleted stem cell transplant. The receptors derive from a girl aged 2 to 10 with congenital amegakaryocytic thrombocytopenia, due to receive a stem cell transplant.

This clonotype was detected only a few times. V usage is TRBV2 and J usage is TRBJ1-5; 10 bases map to TRBD1. The CDR3 consists of 15 residues. J gave up 6 bases and V 5 bases, and 7 bases lay outside the gene matches. The V gene's germline CDR1 is SNHLY and CDR2 FYNNEI. CDR3 in DNA: TGTGCCAGCAGTAGGGACAGGGGAATACGTCAGCCCCAGCATTTT. Translated: CASSRDRGIRQPQHF.

Ten or more counts support this clonotype. The chain's CDR3 is CASDREGVEQYF. CDR3 nucleotide sequence: TGTGCCTCTGACAGGGAGGGCGTCGAGCAGTACTTC. The genes are TRBV11-2 and TRBJ2-7, with D perhaps given as TRBD1 or TRBD2 (7 bases each). The ends were cut back, 11 bases at V and 6 bases at J, with 17 bases in the middle. Germline V lookup: CDR1 SGHAT, CDR2 FQNNGV. This CDR3 has 12 residues.

This clonotype has a count of ten or more. The rearrangement uses TRBV20-1 and TRBJ2-3; D is ambiguous. This CDR3 has 12 amino acids. V gave up 6 bases and J gave up 3 bases, with 10 bases separating them. CDR1 DFQATT and CDR2 SNEGSKA come from the germline V gene (reference sequence). CDR3: CSARRITDTQYF. The CDR3 DNA reads TGCAGTGCCAGGCGGATAACAGATACGCAGTATTTT.

This clonotype was observed a few times. The rearrangement uses TRBV21-1 and TRBJ2-7; the table calls TRBD1, which could not be checked here. TRBV21-1 is termed a pseudogene. This CDR3 has 16 amino acids. This chain's CDR3 is CASSKVGVMGVCEQYF. The CDR3 region has the DNA TGTGCCAGCAGCAAAGTGGGGGTTATGGGGGTTTGCGAGCAGTACTTC.